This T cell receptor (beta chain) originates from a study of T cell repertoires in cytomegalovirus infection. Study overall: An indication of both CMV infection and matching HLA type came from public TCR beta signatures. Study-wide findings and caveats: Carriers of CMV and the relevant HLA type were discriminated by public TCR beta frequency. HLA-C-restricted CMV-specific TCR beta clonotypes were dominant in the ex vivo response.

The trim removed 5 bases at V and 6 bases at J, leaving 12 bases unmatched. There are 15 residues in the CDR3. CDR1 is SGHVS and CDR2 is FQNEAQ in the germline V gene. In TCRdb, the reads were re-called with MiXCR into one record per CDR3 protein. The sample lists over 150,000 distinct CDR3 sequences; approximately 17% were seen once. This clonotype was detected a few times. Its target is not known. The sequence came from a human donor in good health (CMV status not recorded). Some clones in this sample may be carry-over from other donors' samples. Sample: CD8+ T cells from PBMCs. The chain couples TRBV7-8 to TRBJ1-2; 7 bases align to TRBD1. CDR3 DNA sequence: TGTGCCAGCAGCCATTTGACAGGGCATAGCCATGGCTACACCTTC. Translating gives CASSHLTGHSHGYTF.